A single sample gave rise to the 23 T cell receptor beta chains below, sequenced in a study of response to subunit inactivated influenza vaccine (dated by TCRdb to the late 2010s). Receptors were amplified or captured by RT-PCR. The run used an Illumina HiSeq 2500. TCRdb reprocessing: public reads trimmed at Q25 with fastp, clones called with MiXCR, in-frame beta chains kept. A single entry per CDR3 protein holds the most common genes and DNA from its merged rows. This sample comprises about 520,000 distinct CDR3 sequences, under 8.5% of them detected only once. Of the sample, around 13% falls within the top ten clones. This specimen consisted of PBMCs from blood, obtained around 25 months after vaccination. These receptors were taken from a man aged 50 to 69 who received an inactivated influenza vaccine. Donor details come from another sample of the same person, matched by shared clones.

V is TRBV7-2 and J is TRBJ2-7, with 7 bases aligning to TRBD2. The CDR3 spans 17 residues. V trimming: 5 bases; J trimming: 1 base; junction bases outside the gene matches: 14. The germline V gene encodes CDR1 SGHTA and CDR2 FQGNSA. Here the CDR3 DNA reads TGTGCCAGCAGCCCGGGAGGCGGCCGAAAAGGATCCTACGAGCAGTACTTC. This translates into CASSPGGGRKGSYEQYF. Based on the CDR3 plus reference TRBV7-2 and TRBJ2-7, the full variable domain is GAGVSQSPSNKVTEKGKDVELRCDPISGHTALYWYRQSLGQGLEFLIYFQGNSAPDKSGLPSDRFSAERTGGSVSTLTIQRTQQEDSAVYLCASSPGGGRKGSYEQYFGPGTRLTVT.

This clonotype was picked up a small number of times. The rearrangement uses TRBV15 and TRBJ2-7; no firm D call. The CDR3 has 13 residues. Germline assignment: CDR1 LNHNV and CDR2 YYDKDF (reference sequence). The V end was cut by 0 bases, the J end by 5 bases, with 8 bases between. CDR3 in amino acids: CATSRDLLHEQYF. CDR3 DNA: TGTGCCACCAGCAGAGATCTCCTGCACGAGCAGTACTTC.

The V gene is TRBV18, the J gene TRBJ2-1; 7 bases align to TRBD2. J lost 6 bases, V lost 0 bases, and 2 bases had no gene match. The CDR3 is made up of 14 amino acids. The germline CDR1 and CDR2 sequences are KGHSH and LQKENI. This chain's CDR3 is CASSPPGGSNEQFF. DNA of the CDR3: TGTGCCAGCTCACCACCGGGGGGGTCCAATGAGCAGTTCTTC.

V is TRBV29-1 and J is TRBJ1-5; perhaps TRBD1 as D (5 bases). The germline V and J ends were trimmed by 6 bases and 5 bases, with 14 bases remaining between them. In germline, CDR1 is SQVTM, CDR2 ANQGSEA. The CDR3 is 13 amino acids. CDR3 sequence (DNA): TGCAGCGTGGGGGGAGGAGGCGATCAGCCCCAGCATTTT. This sequence encodes CSVGGGGDQPQHF.

This clonotype was picked up many times. The chain links TRBV20-1 to TRBJ1-5; 11 positions match TRBD1. The V gene's germline CDR1 is DFQATT and CDR2 SNEGSKA (reference sequence). The V and J ends lost 4 bases and 2 bases, in that order; junction bases with no gene match: 13. This CDR3 is built from 18 residues. The CDR3 is CSAISRDRGMRGNQPQHF. CDR3 DNA sequence: TGCAGTGCTATATCCCGGGACAGGGGGATGAGGGGCAATCAGCCCCAGCATTTT.

This clonotype was detected ten times or more. The chain recombines TRBV7-2 with TRBJ2-3; D is unclear. The CDR3 has 14 amino acids. Trimming took 5 bases from V and 2 from J, leaving 11 bases between them. The germline V gene encodes CDR1 SGHTA and CDR2 FQGNSA. The CDR3 is CASSQILATDTQYF. CDR3 sequence (DNA): TGTGCCAGCAGCCAAATATTAGCCACAGATACGCAGTATTTT. Together with reference TRBV7-2 and TRBJ2-3, the CDR3 gives the full variable domain: GAGVSQSPSNKVTEKGKDVELRCDPISGHTALYWYRQSLGQGLEFLIYFQGNSAPDKSGLPSDRFSAERTGGSVSTLTIQRTQQEDSAVYLCASSQILATDTQYFGPGTRLTVL.

This clonotype appeared a few times. The genes are TRBV29-1 and TRBJ2-7, with D hard to call. Germline-derived CDR1 and CDR2 are SQVTM and ANQGSEA. The CDR3 is 11 amino acids. V was clipped by 4 bases and J by 3 bases, with 7 bases between them. The CDR3 region has the DNA TGCAGCGTTGTCGAGTTCTACGAGCAGTACTTC. Translated: CSVVEFYEQYF.

V is TRBV10-3 and J is TRBJ2-5, with 10 nucleotides matching TRBD2. V shed 8 bases, J shed 5 bases, and the junction held 8 bases outside the gene matches. Germline assignment: CDR1 ENHRY and CDR2 SYGVKD. CDR3 size: 14 residues. The CDR3 DNA reads TGTGCCATCGGAGCCAGCGGGGGGGCGGAGACCCAGTACTTC. Protein sequence: CAIGASGGAETQYF.

This clonotype has just a few counts. The V call is TRBV20-1, the J call TRBJ2-2, with D possibly called TRBD1 or TRBD2 (5 bases each). The ends were cut back, 3 bases at V and 1 base at J, with 12 bases in the middle. The CDR3 is 15 residues long. Germline loops: CDR1 DFQATT, CDR2 SNEGSKA (reference sequence). Written as DNA, the CDR3 is TGCAGTGCTAGTCCTGCAGGGAGGAACACCGGGGAGCTGTTTTTT. Residues: CSASPAGRNTGELFF.

This clonotype was counted ten times or more. The V and J genes are TRBV7-9 and TRBJ1-6; a weak D match, TRBD1 (5 bases). V dropped 5 bases and J dropped 4 bases, with 12 bases sitting between them. The CDR3 covers 15 residues. Germline V gives CDR1 SEHNR, CDR2 FQNEAQ (reference sequence). Here the CDR3 DNA reads TGTGCCAGCAGCCCCGGGACGGCTTATAATTCACCCCTCCACTTT. Amino acids: CASSPGTAYNSPLHF. Looking up the rest from reference TRBV7-9 and TRBJ1-6 gives the full variable domain: DTGVSQNPRHKITKRGQNVTFRCDPISEHNRLYWYRQTLGQGPEFLTYFQNEAQLEKSRLLSDRFSAERPKGSFSTLEIQRTEQGDSAMYLCASSPGTAYNSPLHFGNGTRLTVT.

This clonotype was observed at least ten times. The V and J genes are TRBV20-1 and TRBJ2-3, with D possibly TRBD1 on 7 matching bases. V was trimmed by 2 bases and J by 2 bases, leaving 20 bases between them. This CDR3 contains 17 residues. Germline V gene data show CDR1 as DFQATT and CDR2 as SNEGSKA (reference sequence). CDR3 loop: CSARQGRRGHHTDTQYF. CDR3 nucleotide sequence: TGCAGTGCTAGACAAGGGAGGAGGGGGCATCACACAGATACGCAGTATTTT.

Ten or more counts support this clonotype. The rearrangement joins TRBV10-3 to TRBJ1-4; the D gene is possibly TRBD1 (5 bases). The CDR3 runs to 15 residues. In germline, CDR1 is ENHRY, CDR2 SYGVKD. V lost 2 bases to trimming and J lost 7 bases, with 14 bases between them. CDR3 DNA: TGTGCCATCAGTGAGGCCCCGAACGGGGCTGAAAAACTGTTTTTT. Residues: CAISEAPNGAEKLFF.

This clonotype has a handful of counts. The chain is built from TRBV20-1 and TRBJ2-7; TRBD1 might be the D (5 bases). The CDR3 totals 14 residues. Germline-derived CDR1 and CDR2 are DFQATT and SNEGSKA (reference sequence). V lost 1 base and J lost 2, with 12 bases in between. CDR3 DNA: TGCAGTGCTAGAGGAGGCAGGGTCACCTACGAGCAGTACTTC. Protein product: CSARGGRVTYEQYF.

This clonotype was detected many times. The chain couples TRBV5-5 to TRBJ1-5; 7 bases agree with TRBD1. This CDR3 has 16 residues. The ends lost 0 bases at V and 1 base at J; junction bases unmatched: 4. Germline V CDR1 and CDR2: SGHKS, YYEKEE (reference sequence). CDR3 in amino acids: CASSLGAGGSNQPQHF. CDR3 coding DNA: TGTGCCAGCAGCTTGGGGGCAGGGGGAAGCAATCAGCCCCAGCATTTT.

This chain joins TRBV6-2 or TRBV6-3 and TRBJ2-1; 9 bases align to TRBD2. Per the germline V gene, CDR1 is MNHEY and CDR2 is SVGEGT. This CDR3 comprises 16 residues. The V segment lost 5 bases and the J segment 4 bases; nucleotides outside the gene matches: 9. The CDR3 is CASSNLLAGGYNEQFF. In DNA form, the CDR3 reads TGTGCCAGCAGTAACCTCCTCGCGGGAGGGTACAATGAGCAGTTCTTC.

The rearrangement joins TRBV15 to TRBJ2-5; TRBD2 matches 7 bases. CDR3 length: 16 amino acids. The germline V gene has CDR1 LNHNV and CDR2 YYDKDF (reference sequence). The trim removed 0 bases at V and 5 bases at J, leaving 9 bases unmatched. The CDR3 reads CATSRDTGGTGETQYF. The CDR3 DNA follows: TGTGCCACCAGCAGAGATACGGGGGGAACGGGGGAGACCCAGTACTTC. Drawing the rest from reference TRBV15 and TRBJ2-5, the complete variable domain is DAMVIQNPRYQVTQFGKPVTLSCSQTLNHNVMYWYQQKSSQAPKLLFHYYDKDFNNEADTPDNFQSRRPNTSFCFLDIRSPGLGDTAMYLCATSRDTGGTGETQYFGPGTRLLVL.

The chain has TRBV11-2 and TRBJ2-3; perhaps TRBD2 as D (5 bases). The CDR3 sequence is 19 residues long. The V gene lost 2 bases and the J gene lost 6 bases, with 27 bases spanning the gap. Germline V lookup: CDR1 SGHAT, CDR2 FQNNGV. The CDR3: CASSLRFSREGIPYDTQYF. CDR3 DNA sequence: TGTGCCAGCAGCTTAAGATTTTCTCGGGAAGGGATCCCATATGATACGCAGTATTTT.

The chain recombines TRBV7-9 with TRBJ2-7; TRBD2 matches at 11 bases. The CDR3 covers 17 residues. Germline V gene sequence: CDR1 SEHNR, CDR2 FQNEAQ (reference sequence). V was clipped by 5 bases and J by 3 bases; unmatched bases: 12. CDR3 in DNA: TGTGCCAGCAGCCAGAAGAGAGGGACTAGCGGCGACTACGAGCAGTACTTC. It encodes CASSQKRGTSGDYEQYF.

This clonotype has only a few counts. This chain links TRBV27 with TRBJ1-2, with D possibly matching TRBD1 (6 bases). The CDR3 extends over 14 amino acids. Germline V CDR1 and CDR2: MNHEY, SMNVEV (reference sequence). V was trimmed by 8 bases and J by 4 bases, leaving 17 bases between them. CDR3 sequence reads: CASCQPGEVYGYTF. The CDR3 DNA reads as TGTGCCAGCTGCCAGCCAGGGGAAGTCTATGGCTACACCTTC.

V gene TRBV28 combines with J gene TRBJ2-1, with a tentative D call TRBD1 (5 bases). The germline V gene encodes CDR1 MDHEN and CDR2 SYDVKM. The CDR3 is 15 residues long. Trimming pared 6 bases from V and 4 bases from J, leaving 16 bases between. The DNA for the CDR3 is TGTGCCAGCAGCCTCGATGGGGCTGGGTACAATGAGCAGTTCTTC. The encoded protein is CASSLDGAGYNEQFF.

This clonotype occurred many times. The J gene is TRBJ2-7, the V gene TRBV4-3, with D possibly matching TRBD1 (5 bases). The V end lost 0 bases, the J end lost 5 bases, and 8 bases lay between the germline ends. CDR3 length: 13 amino acids. In germline, CDR1 is LGHNA, CDR2 YSLEER. The CDR3: CASSQEQADEQYF. CDR3 nucleotides: TGCGCCAGCAGCCAAGAACAGGCGGACGAGCAGTACTTC.

The chain is built from TRBV7-9 and TRBJ1-1; D is possibly TRBD1 (6 bases). Germline values: CDR1 SEHNR, CDR2 FQNEAQ (reference sequence). CDR3 length equals 12 residues. V was clipped by 2 bases and J by 7 bases, with 8 bases between them. The CDR3 here is CASSLTGFEAFF. The CDR3 DNA reads as TGTGCCAGCAGCTTAACAGGGTTTGAAGCTTTCTTT.

The V call is TRBV4-3, the J call TRBJ2-2; tentatively, D is TRBD2 (5 bases). V was cut by 0 bases and J by 5 bases, with 10 bases left in between. The CDR3 is 15 residues long. Germline V gene lookup returns CDR1 LGHNA and CDR2 YSLEER. The CDR3 DNA sequence: TGCGCCAGCAGCCAAGAGGTGGGAGTTACCGGGGAGCTGTTTTTT. This gives the protein CASSQEVGVTGELFF.